This entry lists 16 T cell receptor beta chains sequenced from one sample in a study of OX40 agonist ivuxolimab in advanced cancers. Sequenced by immunoSEQ multiplex PCR; TCRdb stores in-frame clones only, minus some. The sample holds around 45,000 clones, roughly 93% seen once. Sequencing used CD4+ or CD8+ T cells sorted from blood, obtained in a trial of the OX40 agonist ivuxolimab. The receptor set was obtained from an adult with an advanced solid tumor such as melanoma, head and neck, liver or kidney cancer.

The CDR3 nucleotides read TGTGCCAGCAGCCGGACAGGGGGAGAGTCTGGGGCCAACGTCCTGACTTTC. Translated, it gives CASSRTGGESGANVLTF. The rearrangement joins TRBV7-9 to TRBJ2-6, with 10 nucleotides matching TRBD1. Trimming took 5 bases from V and 1 from J; bases not matched to a gene: 5. This CDR3 comprises 17 residues. Germline values: CDR1 SEHNR, CDR2 FQNEAQ (reference sequence).

V usage is TRBV28 and J usage is TRBJ1-4; D may be TRBD1 (6 bases). The CDR3 is 16 residues long. Trimming removed 8 bases at V and 8 bases at J, with 24 bases between. The V gene's germline CDR1 is MDHEN and CDR2 SYDVKM. The chain's CDR3 is CASLQGGRREWEKLFF. Here the CDR3 DNA reads TGTGCCAGCTTACAGGGAGGTCGGCGGGAGTGGGAAAAACTGTTTTTT.

V gene TRBV19 combines with J gene TRBJ2-1; 7 bases are a match to TRBD1. Trimming cost V 8 bases and J 3 bases; bases outside gene matches: 7. CDR1 and CDR2 (germline): LNHDA, SQIVND (reference sequence). CDR3 length equals 14 residues. CDR3 residues: CASDKGGYYNEQFF. The CDR3, as DNA: TGTGCCAGTGACAAAGGGGGCTACTACAATGAGCAGTTCTTC.

This clone showed up just a few times. The chain carries TRBV5-6 and TRBJ1-4; no reliable D call. In germline, CDR1 is SGHDT, CDR2 YYEEEE. Trimming stripped 1 base from V and 8 bases from J, with 6 bases between. The CDR3 has 12 amino acids. This chain's CDR3 is CASSLFDEKLFF. In DNA form, the CDR3 reads TGTGCCAGCAGCTTGTTTGACGAAAAACTGTTTTTT. Filled out from reference TRBV5-6 and TRBJ1-4, the complete variable domain reads DAGVTQSPTHLIKTRGQQVTLRCSPKSGHDTVSWYQQALGQGPQFIFQYYEEEERQRGNFPDRFSGHQFPNYSSELNVNALLLGDSALYLCASSLFDEKLFFGSGTQLSVL.

The chain couples TRBV9 to TRBJ2-2; D possibly corresponds to TRBD2 (5 bases). CDR1 SGDLS and CDR2 YYNGEE come from the germline V gene. V lost 3 bases and J 3 bases, leaving 15 bases between the germline ends. The length of the CDR3 is 16 residues. CDR3 nucleotides: TGTGCCAGCAGCGACATCTCCGGGCGGGACACCGGGGAGCTGTTTTTT. Encoded protein: CASSDISGRDTGELFF.

The genes are TRBV5-8 and TRBJ2-1; D is unresolved. This CDR3 is 16 amino acids long. Germline lookup yields CDR1 SGHTS and CDR2 YDEGEE. The V end lost 2 bases, the J end lost 3 bases, and 15 bases lay between the germline ends. The CDR3 reads CASSLGQQVGYNEQFF. The CDR3 DNA reads as TGTGCCAGCAGCTTAGGTCAGCAGGTGGGCTACAATGAGCAGTTCTTC.

The V and J genes are TRBV27 and TRBJ1-6, with a tentative D call TRBD1 (6 bases). V lost 7 bases to trimming and J lost 7 bases, with 14 bases between them. CDR1 MNHEY and CDR2 SMNVEV come from the germline V gene (reference sequence). The CDR3 contains 14 residues. Written as DNA, the CDR3 is TGTGCCAGCACTACCGGGGGCTCGAATTCACCCCTCCACTTT. Translating it yields CASTTGGSNSPLHF.

The gene calls are TRBV5-1 and TRBJ2-7; perhaps TRBD2 as D (6 bases). The CDR3 extends over 14 amino acids. Trimming stripped 5 bases from V and 4 bases from J, with 16 bases between. Germline CDR1 SGHRS, CDR2 YFSETQ. CDR3 sequence reads: CASRPGSGGYEQYF. The CDR3, as DNA: TGCGCCAGCAGGCCTGGGAGTGGGGGGTACGAGCAGTACTTC. Supplemented by reference TRBV5-1 and TRBJ2-7, the full variable domain reads KAGVTQTPRYLIKTRGQQVTLSCSPISGHRSVSWYQQTPGQGLQFLFEYFSETQRNKGNFPGRFSGRQFSNSRSEMNVSTLELGDSALYLCASRPGSGGYEQYFGPGTRLTVT.

The chain combines TRBV5-6 with TRBJ1-1, with a tentative D call TRBD1 (6 bases). V shed 4 bases and J shed 3 bases, with 10 bases lying between them. Germline loops: CDR1 SGHDT, CDR2 YYEEEE. This CDR3 comprises 13 residues. The CDR3 sequence is CASSVPGDTEAFF. The DNA for the CDR3 is TGTGCCAGCAGCGTACCAGGGGACACTGAAGCTTTCTTT.

The CDR3 DNA follows: TGTGCCAGCAGTTCTTTCGCGTCCAGGGCCAATTCACCCCTCCACTTT. Protein sequence: CASSSFASRANSPLHF. The chain links TRBV27 to TRBJ1-6; D might be TRBD1 (5 bases). CDR1 is MNHEY and CDR2 is SMNVEV in the germline V gene (reference sequence). The CDR3 runs to 16 residues. V shed 4 bases and J shed 7 bases, with 17 bases lying between them.

The chain couples TRBV7-6 to TRBJ1-1, with D tentatively TRBD1 (5 bases). The V end lost 5 bases, the J end lost 3 bases, and 13 bases lay between the germline ends. Germline V gene sequence: CDR1 SGHVS, CDR2 FNYEAQ. The CDR3 totals 14 residues. The CDR3 DNA is TGTGCCAGCAGCCACACCGGGACGGACACTGAAGCTTTCTTT. Translated, it gives CASSHTGTDTEAFF.

The V call is TRBV7-9, the J call TRBJ1-2; D is perhaps TRBD1 (5 bases). The CDR3 sequence is 15 residues long. Deletions cut 0 bases from V and 6 bases from J, with 14 bases between. From germline, CDR1 is SEHNR and CDR2 FQNEAQ (reference sequence). As DNA, the CDR3 is TGTGCCAGCAGCTTAGCGTTAGGGACCGAGAATGGCTACACCTTC. It specifies CASSLALGTENGYTF.

V and J are TRBV5-4 and TRBJ2-3; 7 nucleotides line up with TRBD1. The CDR3 runs 16 residues. J lost 1 base, V lost 4 bases, and 9 bases had no gene match. CDR1 is SGHNT and CDR2 is YYREEE in the germline V gene (reference sequence). DNA for the CDR3: TGTGCCAGCAGCAAAGACCGGGACAGAGGCACAGATACGCAGTATTTT. Protein product: CASSKDRDRGTDTQYF.

The J gene is TRBJ2-5, the V gene TRBV7-9, with D unclear. Germline V lookup: CDR1 SEHNR, CDR2 FQNEAQ (reference sequence). This CDR3 region has 13 residues. Trimming shortened V by 2 bases and J by 1 base, and 5 bases separated the two germline ends. The DNA for the CDR3 is TGTGCCAGCAGCTTAAGTAGCCAAGAGACCCAGTACTTC. The encoded protein is CASSLSSQETQYF. Full variable domain (outside the CDR3, taken from reference TRBV7-9 and TRBJ2-5): DTGVSQNPRHKITKRGQNVTFRCDPISEHNRLYWYRQTLGQGPEFLTYFQNEAQLEKSRLLSDRFSAERPKGSFSTLEIQRTEQGDSAMYLCASSLSSQETQYFGPGTRLLVL.

The genes are TRBV19 and TRBJ1-1, with D possibly being TRBD1 (5 bases). V lost 6 bases and J lost 0, with 8 bases in between. Germline CDR1 and CDR2: LNHDA and SQIVND (reference sequence). The CDR3 runs 13 residues. The CDR3 here is CASSMTVNTEAFF. The CDR3, as DNA: TGTGCCAGTAGCATGACAGTGAACACTGAAGCTTTCTTT.

This clone was recorded only once. The rearrangement uses TRBV7-2 and TRBJ1-2; unclear D gene. Trimming took off 2 bases at V and 11 bases at J, with 18 bases between the two ends. The CDR3 is 14 amino acids. In germline, CDR1 is SGHTA, CDR2 FQGNSA. The DNA for the CDR3 is TGTGCCAGCAGCTTAAGTAGGGAGCTTAAAGGTTACACCTTC. Protein: CASSLSRELKGYTF.